This T cell receptor beta chain was captured in a study of persistence of HIV-infected CD4 T cells. Findings and caveats of the study: Proviral oligoclonality tracked with TCR oligoclonality within the same sorted cells.

The immunoSEQ assay was version 4, run in survey mode. The protocol was immunoSEQ multiplex PCR, while the TCRdb copy is restricted to in-frame clones and leaves out a portion. The sample holds approximately 45,000 clones, about nine tenths seen once. Germline V gives CDR1 SGHRS, CDR2 YFSETQ. V was clipped by 2 bases and J by 7 bases, with 19 bases between them. This CDR3 spans 16 amino acids. On this clone: Its specificity is not known.

Nonspecific anti-CD3/anti-CD28 bead stimulation represents the broad CD4+ T cell repertoire. Responding CD4+ T cells were sorted by upregulation of both CD40 ligand and CD69. This chain links TRBV5-1 with TRBJ1-5; D is possibly TRBD1 (6 bases). The source is an adult woman with HIV who was CMV-seropositive. The sample here was CD4+ T cells sorted from PBMCs after roughly 18-hour stimulation, taken from a patient who received antiretroviral therapy. This CDR3 reads CASSLSPGGAQQPQHF. CDR3 bases: TGCGCCAGCAGCTTAAGCCCCGGGGGCGCGCAACAGCCCCAGCATTTT.